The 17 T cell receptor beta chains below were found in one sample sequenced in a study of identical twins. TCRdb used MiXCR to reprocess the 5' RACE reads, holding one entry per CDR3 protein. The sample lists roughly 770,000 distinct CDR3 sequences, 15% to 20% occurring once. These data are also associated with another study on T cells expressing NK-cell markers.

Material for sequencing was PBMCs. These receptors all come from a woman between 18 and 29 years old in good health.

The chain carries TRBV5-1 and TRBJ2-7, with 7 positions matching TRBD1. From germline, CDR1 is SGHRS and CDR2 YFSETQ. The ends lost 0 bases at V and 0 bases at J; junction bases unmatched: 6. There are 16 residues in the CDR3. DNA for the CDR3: TGCGCCAGCAGCTTGGACCCCGGACAGGTCTCCTACGAGCAGTACTTC. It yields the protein CASSLDPGQVSYEQYF. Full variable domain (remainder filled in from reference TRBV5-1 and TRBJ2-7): KAGVTQTPRYLIKTRGQQVTLSCSPISGHRSVSWYQQTPGQGLQFLFEYFSETQRNKGNFPGRFSGRQFSNSRSEMNVSTLELGDSALYLCASSLDPGQVSYEQYFGPGTRLTVT.

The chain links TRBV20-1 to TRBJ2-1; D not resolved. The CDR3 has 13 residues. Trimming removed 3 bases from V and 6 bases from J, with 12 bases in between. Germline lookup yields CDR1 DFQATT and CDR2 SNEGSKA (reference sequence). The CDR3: CSARGWSLNEQFF. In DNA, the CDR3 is TGCAGTGCTAGGGGTTGGAGTCTCAATGAGCAGTTCTTC.

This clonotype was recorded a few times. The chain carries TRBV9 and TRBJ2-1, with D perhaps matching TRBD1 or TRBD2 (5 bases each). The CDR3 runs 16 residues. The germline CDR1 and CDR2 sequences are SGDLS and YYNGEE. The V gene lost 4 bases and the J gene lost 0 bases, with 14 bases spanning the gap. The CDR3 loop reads CASSHNWGSSYNEQFF. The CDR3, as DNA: TGTGCCAGCAGCCATAATTGGGGGAGCTCCTACAATGAGCAGTTCTTC.

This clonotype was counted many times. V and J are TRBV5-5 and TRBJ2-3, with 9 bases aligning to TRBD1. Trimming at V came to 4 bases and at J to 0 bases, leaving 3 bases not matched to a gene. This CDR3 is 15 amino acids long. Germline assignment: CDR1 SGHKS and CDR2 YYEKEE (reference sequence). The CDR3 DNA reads TGTGCCAGCAGCCCGGGGACAGGGAGCACAGATACGCAGTATTTT. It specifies CASSPGTGSTDTQYF. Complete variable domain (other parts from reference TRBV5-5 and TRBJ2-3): DAGVTQSPTHLIKTRGQQVTLRCSPISGHKSVSWYQQVLGQGPQFIFQYYEKEERGRGNFPDRFSARQFPNYSSELNVNALLLGDSALYLCASSPGTGSTDTQYFGPGTRLTVL.

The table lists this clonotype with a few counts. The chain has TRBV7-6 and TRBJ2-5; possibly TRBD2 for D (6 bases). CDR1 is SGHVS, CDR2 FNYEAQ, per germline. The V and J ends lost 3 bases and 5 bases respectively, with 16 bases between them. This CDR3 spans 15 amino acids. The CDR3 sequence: CASSFFTGVPETQYF. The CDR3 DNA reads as TGTGCCAGCAGCTTTTTTACGGGGGTCCCCGAGACCCAGTACTTC.

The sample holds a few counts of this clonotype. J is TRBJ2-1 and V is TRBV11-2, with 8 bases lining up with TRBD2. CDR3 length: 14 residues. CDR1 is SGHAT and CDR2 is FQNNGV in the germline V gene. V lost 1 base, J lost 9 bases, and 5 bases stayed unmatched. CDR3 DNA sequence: TGTGCCAGCAGCTTAGCGGGAGGGCTCAGTGAGCAGTTCTTC. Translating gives CASSLAGGLSEQFF.

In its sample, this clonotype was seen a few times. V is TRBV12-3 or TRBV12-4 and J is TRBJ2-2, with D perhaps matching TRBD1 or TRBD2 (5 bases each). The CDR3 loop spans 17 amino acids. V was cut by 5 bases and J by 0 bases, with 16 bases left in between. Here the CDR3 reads CASSPPLGRSNTGELFF. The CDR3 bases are TGTGCCAGCAGTCCCCCCTTGGGACGATCGAACACCGGGGAGCTGTTTTTT.

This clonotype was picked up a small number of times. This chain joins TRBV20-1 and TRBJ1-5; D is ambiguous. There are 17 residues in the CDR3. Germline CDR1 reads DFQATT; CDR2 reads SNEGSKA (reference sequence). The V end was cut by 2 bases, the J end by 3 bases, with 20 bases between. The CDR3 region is CSARLSNGIQFNQPQHF. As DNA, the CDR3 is TGCAGTGCTAGATTATCGAACGGGATTCAGTTCAATCAGCCCCAGCATTTT.

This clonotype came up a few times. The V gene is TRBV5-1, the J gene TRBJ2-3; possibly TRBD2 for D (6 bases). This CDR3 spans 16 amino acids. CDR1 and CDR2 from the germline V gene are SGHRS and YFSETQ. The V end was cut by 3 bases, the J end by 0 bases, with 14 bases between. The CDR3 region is CASSWGVYSSTDTQYF. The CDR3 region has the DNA TGCGCCAGCAGCTGGGGGGTGTATTCTAGCACAGATACGCAGTATTTT.

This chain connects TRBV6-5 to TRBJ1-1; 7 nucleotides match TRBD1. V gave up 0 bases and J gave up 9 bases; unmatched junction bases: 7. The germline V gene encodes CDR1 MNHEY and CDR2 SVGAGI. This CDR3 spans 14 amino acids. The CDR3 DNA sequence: TGTGCCAGCAGTTACTCGACAGGGTCTAATAAAGCTTTCTTT. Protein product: CASSYSTGSNKAFF.

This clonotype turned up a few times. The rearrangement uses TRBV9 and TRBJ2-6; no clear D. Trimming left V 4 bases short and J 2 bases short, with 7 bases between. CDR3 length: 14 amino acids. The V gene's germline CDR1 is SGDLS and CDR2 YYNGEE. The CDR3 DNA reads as TGTGCCAGCAGCCCTACCCCTGGGGCCAACGTCCTGACTTTC. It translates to CASSPTPGANVLTF.

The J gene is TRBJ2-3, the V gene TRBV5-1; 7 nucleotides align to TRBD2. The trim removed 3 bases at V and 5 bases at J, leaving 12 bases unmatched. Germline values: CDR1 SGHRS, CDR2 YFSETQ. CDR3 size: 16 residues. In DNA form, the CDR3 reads TGCGCCAGCAGCTCGCATGGACTAGATAGAGGAGATACGCAGTATTTT. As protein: CASSSHGLDRGDTQYF. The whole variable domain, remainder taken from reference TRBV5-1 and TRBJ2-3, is KAGVTQTPRYLIKTRGQQVTLSCSPISGHRSVSWYQQTPGQGLQFLFEYFSETQRNKGNFPGRFSGRQFSNSRSEMNVSTLELGDSALYLCASSSHGLDRGDTQYFGPGTRLTVL.

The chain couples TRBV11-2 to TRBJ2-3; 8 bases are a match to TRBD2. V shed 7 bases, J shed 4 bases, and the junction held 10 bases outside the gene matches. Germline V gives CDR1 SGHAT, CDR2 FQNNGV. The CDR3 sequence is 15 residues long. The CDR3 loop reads CASKVPGLGPDTQYF. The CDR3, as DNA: TGTGCCAGCAAGGTCCCGGGACTAGGACCAGATACGCAGTATTTT.

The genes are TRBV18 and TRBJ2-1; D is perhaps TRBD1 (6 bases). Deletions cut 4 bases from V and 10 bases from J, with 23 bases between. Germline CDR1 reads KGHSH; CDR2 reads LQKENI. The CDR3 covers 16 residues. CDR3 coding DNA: TGTGCCAGCTCACGCTTACAGGGTACGGTGACAAGGGAGCAGTTCTTC. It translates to CASSRLQGTVTREQFF. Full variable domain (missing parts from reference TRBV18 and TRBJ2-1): NAGVMQNPRHLVRRRGQEARLRCSPMKGHSHVYWYRQLPEEGLKFMVYLQKENIIDESGMPKERFSAEFPKEGPSILRIQQVVRGDSAAYFCASSRLQGTVTREQFFGPGTRLTVL.

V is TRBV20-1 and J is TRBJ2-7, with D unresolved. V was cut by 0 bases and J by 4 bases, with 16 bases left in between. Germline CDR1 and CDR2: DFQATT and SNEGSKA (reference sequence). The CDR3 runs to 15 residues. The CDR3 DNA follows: TGCAGTGCTAGAGATGGGGTGGGGAATAGGTACGAGCAGTACTTC. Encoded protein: CSARDGVGNRYEQYF.

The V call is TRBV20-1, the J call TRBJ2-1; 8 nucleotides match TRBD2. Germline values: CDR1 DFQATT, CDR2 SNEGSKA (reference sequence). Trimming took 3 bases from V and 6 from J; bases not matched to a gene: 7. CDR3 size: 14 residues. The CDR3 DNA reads TGCAGTGCTAGTCGCGGGGGGCCCCTCAATGAGCAGTTCTTC. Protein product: CSASRGGPLNEQFF.

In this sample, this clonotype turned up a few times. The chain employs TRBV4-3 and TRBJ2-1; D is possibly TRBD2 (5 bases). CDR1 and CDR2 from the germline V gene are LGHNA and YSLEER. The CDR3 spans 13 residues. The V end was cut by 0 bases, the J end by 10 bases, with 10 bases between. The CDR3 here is CASSQEDWREQFF. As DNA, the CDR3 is TGCGCCAGCAGCCAAGAGGATTGGAGGGAGCAGTTCTTC.